This is a list of T cell receptor beta chains from one sample in a study of shared clonotypes between healthy human individuals. The method was immunoSEQ multiplex PCR; TCRdb's version includes in-frame clones alone and lacks a portion of them. The data contain over 2,000,000 clones, just under 95% of them singletons. The sequenced material came from naive CD8+ T cells from PBMCs. These receptors came from a man between 18 and 29 years old in good health. Some clones in this sample may be carry-over from other donors' samples. Each CDR3 is given with its conserved first and last residue. D genes are given only for firm matches. Clone size is given for some rows only: seen once, a few or many times, or a class if the clone is expanded.

j_call | d_call | clone_size | v_call | cdr3_nt | cdr3_aa
TRBJ2-7 | NA | NA | TRBV27 | TGTGCCAGCAGTTTTTCGGTTGGGGAGAGCTCCTACGAGCAGTACTTC | CASSFSVGESSYEQYF
TRBJ2-1 | TRBD2 | NA | TRBV19 | TGTGCCAGTAGTATCTTGGGACTAGCGGACTACAATGAGCAGTTCTTC | CASSILGLADYNEQFF
TRBJ1-3 | TRBD1 | once | TRBV15 | TGTGCCACCAGCCCTACTTGGACAGGAGGTGGAAACACCATATATTTT | CATSPTWTGGGNTIYF
TRBJ1-2 | NA | NA | TRBV28 | TGTGCCAGCAGTTCGCACAACTATGGCTACACCTTC | CASSSHNYGYTF
TRBJ2-3 | TRBD1 | NA | TRBV5-1 | TGCGCCAGCAGCTTGTTAGAGGCAGGGGGACCCCCTAGCACAGATACGCAGTATTTT | CASSLLEAGGPPSTDTQYF
TRBJ1-2 | NA | NA | TRBV27 | TGTGCCAGCAGAGGGAGACCTAACTATGGCTACACCTTC | CASRGRPNYGYTF
TRBJ2-2 | TRBD2 | NA | TRBV2 | TGTGCCAGCAGTGAAGGAGGTCTAGCGGGCGGGGAGCTGTTTTTT | CASSEGGLAGGELFF
TRBJ2-1 | NA | NA | TRBV4-3 | TGCGCCAGCAGCCAAGGCCCTGGTGGATTCACCTACAATGAGCAGTTCTTC | CASSQGPGGFTYNEQFF
TRBJ2-5 | NA | once | TRBV6-6 | TGTGCCAGCAGTTACTCGAGGATCCAAGAGACCCAGTACTTC | CASSYSRIQETQYF
TRBJ1-4 | NA | NA | TRBV28 | TGTGCCACCAGGACCGTGTTCGAAGGGGCAACTAATGAAAAACTGTTTTTT | CATRTVFEGATNEKLFF
TRBJ2-7 | NA | NA | TRBV27 | TGTGCCAGCAGTCCCGGACCCAACTACGAGCAGTACTTC | CASSPGPNYEQYF
TRBJ2-3 | TRBD2 | NA | TRBV5-8 | TGTGCCAGCAGCTTGGTGGCGGGGGGCGAAGATACGCAGTATTTT | CASSLVAGGEDTQYF
TRBJ1-1 | NA | once | TRBV28 | TGTGCCAGCACCTGGGGAGGGTTCGGCTTCCCTGAAGCTTTCTTT | CASTWGGFGFPEAFF
TRBJ1-1 | NA | NA | TRBV6-5 | TGTGCCAGCAGTTACATAGACAGTGAAGCTTTCTTT | CASSYIDSEAFF
TRBJ2-4 | NA | NA | TRBV10-2 | TGCGCCAGCAGTGAAAAGAGGGTTGGCATTCAGTACTTC | CASSEKRVGIQYF
TRBJ2-7 | NA | NA | TRBV2 | TGTGCCAGCAAAGGGGTAGCTGGGCGCCCCCTCGAGCAGTACTTC | CASKGVAGRPLEQYF
TRBJ2-7 | NA | NA | TRBV18 | TGTGCCAGCTCACCTCCCCTTGCGAGGTACGAGCAGTACTTC | CASSPPLARYEQYF
TRBJ2-5 | NA | NA | TRBV7-8 | TGTGCCAGCAGCCCACCAGGGAGGGGGCGAGAGACCCAGTACTTC | CASSPPGRGRETQYF
TRBJ2-7 | TRBD1 | NA | TRBV5-4 | TGTGCCAGCAGCTTAGGGACAGGGGGCCTAGACGAGCAGTACTTC | CASSLGTGGLDEQYF
TRBJ1-5 | NA | NA | TRBV6-6 | TGTGCCAGCAGTTACTCAGGTGGGCGCATAGGGTGGCCCCAGCATTTT | CASSYSGGRIGWPQHF
TRBJ2-3 | NA | NA | TRBV13 | TGTGCCAGCAGCACCCCCCCAGATACGCAGTATTTT | CASSTPPDTQYF
TRBJ1-2 | NA | NA | TRBV16 | TGTGCCAGCAGCCAATCTGCCTTGGGCTATGGCTACACCTTC | CASSQSALGYGYTF
TRBJ2-1 | TRBD1 | NA | TRBV6-5 | TGTGCCAGCAGATTACGGGACAGCTATTACAATGAGCAGTTCTTC | CASRLRDSYYNEQFF
TRBJ2-2 | TRBD1 | NA | TRBV11-2 | TGTGCCAGCAGCTCGAGGACAGGGATCGGGGAGCTGTTTTTT | CASSSRTGIGELFF
TRBJ1-4 | TRBD1 | NA | TRBV7-9 | TGTGCCAGCAGCAGCGACAGGGGGAATGAAAAACTGTTTTTT | CASSSDRGNEKLFF
TRBJ2-2 | TRBD1 | NA | TRBV7-8 | TGTGCCAGCAGCTTAGCGCGCTTGGCGGGACAGGGGGTGGGAAACACCGGGGAGCTGTTTTTT | CASSLARLAGQGVGNTGELFF
TRBJ2-1 | NA | NA | TRBV7-9 | TGTGCCAGCAGCTTACCGGGTAACAATGAGCAGTTCTTC | CASSLPGNNEQFF
TRBJ2-1 | NA | NA | TRBV9 | TGTGCCAGCAGCGTAAATGCCCAAAGGGATGAGCAGTTCTTC | CASSVNAQRDEQFF
TRBJ2-1 | TRBD2 | NA | TRBV7-9 | TGTGCCAGCAGCCAGGGGAAGGGCCGTAGCGGGGTTAACTACAATGAGCAGTTCTTC | CASSQGKGRSGVNYNEQFF
TRBJ2-7 | NA | NA | TRBV19 | TGTGCCAGTAGTATAGGGCCGGGATACGAGCAGTACTTC | CASSIGPGYEQYF
TRBJ2-2 | TRBD2 | NA | TRBV19 | TGTGCCAGTAGTATGACTGGACTAGCGGGACTTGGGGAGCTGTTTTTT | CASSMTGLAGLGELFF
TRBJ2-3 | TRBD2 | NA | TRBV7-9 | TGTGCCAGCAGCTCGCGAACTAGCGACACAGATACGCAGTATTTT | CASSSRTSDTDTQYF
TRBJ2-7 | NA | NA | TRBV7-9 | TGTGCCAGCAGCTTATACGGTGGCGAGCAGTACTTC | CASSLYGGEQYF
TRBJ2-1 | TRBD2 | NA | TRBV7-9 | TGTGCCAGCAGCTCCTCGAGCGGGAGGCCCGGAAATGAGCAGTTCTTC | CASSSSSGRPGNEQFF
TRBJ1-1 | NA | NA | TRBV28 | TGTGCCAGCATCACATCGGGGTACGACACTGAAGCTTTCTTT | CASITSGYDTEAFF
TRBJ1-1 | NA | once | TRBV27 | TGTGCCAGCAGGACCCATTTTATGGGGATGAACACTGAAGCTTTCTTT | CASRTHFMGMNTEAFF
TRBJ2-1 | NA | NA | TRBV4-3 | TGCGCCAGCAGCCAAAGACTGAACAATGAGCAGTTCTTC | CASSQRLNNEQFF
TRBJ2-3 | NA | once | TRBV7-8 | TGTGCCAGCAGCCTGTCAGGGTTAGTGACAGATACGCAGTATTTT | CASSLSGLVTDTQYF
TRBJ1-5 | NA | NA | TRBV27 | TGTGCCAGCAGACTACAAGTAGGGCGGCCCCAGCATTTT | CASRLQVGRPQHF
TRBJ2-7 | TRBD2 | NA | TRBV9 | TGTGCCAGCAGCACCCATGGAACTAGCGGCTCCTACGAGCAGTACTTC | CASSTHGTSGSYEQYF
TRBJ2-5 | NA | NA | TRBV19 | TGTGCCAGTAGCGGCGAGGGCCCAGAGACCCAGTACTTC | CASSGEGPETQYF
TRBJ2-3 | TRBD2 | once | TRBV28 | TGTGCCAGCAGTTTAATCCGGGAGGTAGATACGCAGTATTTT | CASSLIREVDTQYF
TRBJ2-7 | TRBD1 | NA | TRBV9 | TGTGCCAGCAGCGCAACCGGGACAGGGGTTTCCGAGCAGTACTTC | CASSATGTGVSEQYF
TRBJ1-1 | TRBD1 | NA | TRBV2 | TGTGCCAGCAGACAGGGGATGAACACTGAAGCTTTCTTT | CASRQGMNTEAFF
TRBJ1-2 | NA | once | TRBV28 | TGTGCCAGCAGTTTCAAGGACAGACGAGGAGCTAACTATGGCTACACCTTC | CASSFKDRRGANYGYTF
TRBJ2-1 | TRBD2 | NA | TRBV27 | TGTGCCAGCAGTTTGCGGGAGCCTACCTACAATGAGCAGTTCTTC | CASSLREPTYNEQFF
TRBJ2-7 | TRBD1 | NA | TRBV19 | TGTGCCAGTAGTACAAACAGGGGTAGCAACGCCGAGCAGTACTTC | CASSTNRGSNAEQYF
TRBJ2-7 | NA | NA | TRBV27 | TGTGCCAGCAGCCCGACAGCCTACGAGCAGTACTTC | CASSPTAYEQYF
TRBJ2-1 | NA | NA | TRBV27 | TGTGCCAGCAGTTTATCTCGCCCCTATACTGCGGTCAACAATGAGCAGTTCTTC | CASSLSRPYTAVNNEQFF
TRBJ1-4 | TRBD1 | NA | TRBV4-1 | TGCGCCAGCAGCCAAGTCGGGACAGGGGCTGAAAAACTGTTTTTT | CASSQVGTGAEKLFF
TRBJ2-1 | NA | once | TRBV29-1 | TGCAGCGTGTTCCATCCGGGACGTTTATACAATGAGCAGTTCTTC | CSVFHPGRLYNEQFF
TRBJ1-6 | NA | NA | TRBV5-1 | TGCGCCAGCAGCTCTACAGGGATGGAGTCACCCCTCCACTTT | CASSSTGMESPLHF
TRBJ1-1 | NA | few | TRBV5-1 | TGCGCCAGCAGCCCTAGGACATCCGGGACTGAAGCTTTCTTT | CASSPRTSGTEAFF
TRBJ2-1 | TRBD1 | NA | TRBV7-6 | TGTGCCAGTTCTTTAAGGACAGGGGCGGGCGAGCAGTTCTTC | CASSLRTGAGEQFF
TRBJ2-4 | TRBD1 | NA | TRBV30 | TGTGCCTGGAGTACCCGGACAGGGACACAAAACATTCAGTACTTC | CAWSTRTGTQNIQYF
TRBJ2-1 | NA | NA | TRBV4-1 | TGCGCCAGCAGCCAAGTAGTATCAGTCTACGGTAATGAGCAGTTCTTC | CASSQVVSVYGNEQFF
TRBJ2-1 | TRBD2 | NA | TRBV9 | TGTGCCAGCAGCGCCAGCGGGGGGGCCTACAATGAGCAGTTCTTC | CASSASGGAYNEQFF
TRBJ1-2 | TRBD1 | NA | TRBV6-1 | TGTGCCAGCGGCGAGGGACAGCGGTTTGGCTACACCTTC | CASGEGQRFGYTF
TRBJ2-7 | NA | NA | TRBV27 | TGTGCCAGCAGTTTATCGGGGTATTCCTACGAGCAGTACTTC | CASSLSGYSYEQYF